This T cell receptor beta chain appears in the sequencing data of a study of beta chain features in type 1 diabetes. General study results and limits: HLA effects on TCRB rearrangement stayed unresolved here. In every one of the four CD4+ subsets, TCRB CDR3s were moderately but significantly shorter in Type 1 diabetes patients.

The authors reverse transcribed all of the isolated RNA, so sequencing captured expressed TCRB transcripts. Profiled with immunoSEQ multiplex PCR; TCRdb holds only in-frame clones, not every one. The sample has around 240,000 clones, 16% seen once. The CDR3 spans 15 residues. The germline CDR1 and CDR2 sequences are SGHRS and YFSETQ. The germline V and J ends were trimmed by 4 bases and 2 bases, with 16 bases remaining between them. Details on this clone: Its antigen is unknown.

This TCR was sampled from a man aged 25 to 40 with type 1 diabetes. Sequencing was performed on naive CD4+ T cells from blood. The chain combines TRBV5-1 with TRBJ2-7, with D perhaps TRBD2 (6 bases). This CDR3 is CASSRTGTEAYEQYF. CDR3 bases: TGCGCCAGCAGCCGTACCGGGACTGAAGCCTACGAGCAGTACTTC.